A selection of T cell receptor beta chains follows, all from one sample in a study of blood T cell repertoires in COVID-19. Using immunoSEQ multiplex PCR, the repertoire was profiled, and TCRdb retains in-frame clones only, with some absent. The table records about 200,000 clones, more than 80% of them present only once. Sequenced input: PBMCs or T cells enriched from blood (not recorded which). The receptors were sampled from a young woman who had recovered from COVID-19. Each CDR3 is given with its conserved first and last residue. D genes are given only for firm matches. Some rows have no size entry. The others give once, few or many, or a class for an expanded clone.

TRBV2	hyperexpanded	TRBJ2-2	-	TGTGCCAGCAGTAACACAGGGCCGAACACCGGGGAGCTGTTTTTT	CASSNTGPNTGELFF
TRBV9	-	TRBJ2-7	-	TGTGCCAGCAGTCTGGACGCCAACCAGGGCTACGAGCAGTACTTC	CASSLDANQGYEQYF
TRBV6-5	-	TRBJ1-5	-	TGTGCCAGCAGTTCCAGACAGGGCAATCAGCCCCAGCATTTT	CASSSRQGNQPQHF
TRBV10-2	-	TRBJ1-1	-	TGCGCCAGCGGGGCCAATCCGAACACTGAAGCTTTCTTT	CASGANPNTEAFF
TRBV2	-	TRBJ1-1	TRBD1	TGTGCCATTACAGGGGGGGCTGAAGCTTTCTTT	CAITGGAEAFF
TRBV7-9	-	TRBJ2-1	-	TGTGCCAGCATCCCTTACAATGAGCAGTTCTTC	CASIPYNEQFF
TRBV10-1	-	TRBJ2-3	TRBD2	TGCGCCCGCTCTAAAAAGGGACTAGCGGGGGGAGGAAAAGATACGCAGTATTTT	CARSKKGLAGGGKDTQYF
TRBV30	-	TRBJ2-7	TRBD1	TGTGCCTGGAATAGGGGGCTAACCTACGAGCAGTACTTC	CAWNRGLTYEQYF
TRBV3-1/TRBV3-2	-	TRBJ2-3	TRBD1	TGTGCCAGCAGCTCACAAGGGGGACAGCTCACAGATACGCAGTATTTT	CASSSQGGQLTDTQYF
TRBV12-5	-	TRBJ1-6	-	TGTGCTAGTGGTTTAGGGCGGGGAAATTCACCCCTCCACTTT	CASGLGRGNSPLHF
TRBV27	-	TRBJ1-5	-	TGTGCCAGCAGTTTGGTGGGGGGTGATCAGCCCCAGCATTTT	CASSLVGGDQPQHF
TRBV28	-	TRBJ1-2	-	TGTGCCAGCAGTCCAACCCGGTTGGGGGCCTCTTCTAAGGATGGCTACACCTTC	CASSPTRLGASSKDGYTF
TRBV7-2	-	TRBJ2-3	-	TGTGCCAGCAGCTTCCCCGGGATCAAGCAGTATTTT	CASSFPGIKQYF
TRBV30	-	TRBJ2-3	-	TGTGCCTGGACCCCCCAGGGGCGAATGTCTCATACGCAGTATTTT	CAWTPQGRMSHTQYF
TRBV13	-	TRBJ2-7	TRBD2	TGTGCCAGCTCGTCGGGGGGCTCCTACGAGCAGTACTTC	CASSSGGSYEQYF
TRBV12-3/TRBV12-4	-	TRBJ1-2	-	TGTGCCAGCAGTTTAAAGCTCTATGGCTACACCTTC	CASSLKLYGYTF
TRBV27	once	TRBJ1-2	-	TGTGCCAGCAGTTCAGACAGCAACTATGGCTACACCTTC	CASSSDSNYGYTF
TRBV9	many	TRBJ1-2	-	TGTGCCAGCAGCGTAGGACCCTCCGGGGAGTGGGGCTACACCTTC	CASSVGPSGEWGYTF
TRBV19	-	TRBJ1-6	TRBD1	TGTGCCAGTAATGCCGGGACAGGGGTTGCACCCCTCCACTTT	CASNAGTGVAPLHF
TRBV29-1	many	TRBJ1-5	-	TGCAGCGCGTCAGATAGCAATCAGCCCCAGCATTTT	CSASDSNQPQHF
TRBV5-1	-	TRBJ2-7	TRBD1	TGCGCCAGCAGCTTGGAGGGACAGGGAATCTACGAGCAGTACTTC	CASSLEGQGIYEQYF
TRBV29-1	-	TRBJ2-7	-	TGCAGCGTTGGAGTGGTGGACGAGCAGTACTTC	CSVGVVDEQYF
TRBV28	-	TRBJ2-7	-	TGTGCCAGCAGACAGGGTCCCTACGAGCAGTACTTC	CASRQGPYEQYF
TRBV30	-	TRBJ1-6	TRBD1	TGTGCCTGGCACAGGGGTGCGAATTCACCCCTCCACTTT	CAWHRGANSPLHF
TRBV28	-	TRBJ1-4	-	TGTGCCAGCAGTGACCAGGGTTTAAAAGAAAAACTGTTTTTT	CASSDQGLKEKLFF
TRBV6-5	-	TRBJ2-1	TRBD2	TGTGCCAGTCGGGGGGGGCCTCAGAATGAGCAGTTCTTC	CASRGGPQNEQFF
TRBV5-4	-	TRBJ2-1	-	TGTGCCAGCAGCTTGTGGCAGGCGGAGCAGTTCTTC	CASSLWQAEQFF
TRBV12-5	-	TRBJ2-2	-	TGTGCTAGTGGTTTGGTACACGATAAGAATCCCGGGGAGCTGTTTTTT	CASGLVHDKNPGELFF
TRBV25-1	-	TRBJ1-1	TRBD1	TGTGCCAGCAGTGTCGACAGGGAGGTCGGCACTGAAGCTTTCTTT	CASSVDREVGTEAFF
TRBV14	-	TRBJ1-4	-	TGTGCCAGCAGCCAAGTCCAAACAGGAGTAAAACTGTTTTTT	CASSQVQTGVKLFF
TRBV3-1/TRBV3-2	-	TRBJ1-2	-	TGTGCCAGCGGGAGGGTTGGAGGCTACACCTTC	CASGRVGGYTF
TRBV4-1	once	TRBJ1-1	-	TGCGCCAGCAGCCAAGATCTTAGAGGGGGCACTGAAGCTTTCTTT	CASSQDLRGGTEAFF
TRBV5-1	-	TRBJ1-1	TRBD1	TGCGCCAGCAGCCAGGACAGGGGGAACACTGAAGCTTTCTTT	CASSQDRGNTEAFF
TRBV7-8	-	TRBJ1-2	TRBD1	TGTGCCAGCAGCCCCCGGGACAGGGTGTACTATGGCTACACCTTC	CASSPRDRVYYGYTF
TRBV4-2	-	TRBJ2-2	TRBD1	TGTGCCAGCAGCCAAGAAATAAGACAGGGGGGTGGCACCGGGGAGCTGTTTTTT	CASSQEIRQGGGTGELFF
TRBV5-1	-	TRBJ2-7	TRBD1	TGCGCCAGCAGCCTCGACAGGGTCCTCTCTTTC	CASSLDRVLSF
TRBV9	once	TRBJ1-5	TRBD1	TGTGCCAGCAGCGAGGCAGGGGGGCAGCCCCAGCATTTT	CASSEAGGQPQHF
TRBV3-1/TRBV3-2	few	TRBJ2-7	TRBD2	TGTGCCAGCAGCCCCCCGGGGAGCGGGGCCTACGAGCAGTACTTC	CASSPPGSGAYEQYF
TRBV7-6	-	TRBJ1-5	-	TGTGCCAGCAGCTTAGAGACTAATCAGCCCCAGCATTTT	CASSLETNQPQHF
TRBV5-1	once	TRBJ2-2	-	TGCGCCAGCAGCTCCCGCGGTGTTACGAACACCGGGGAGCTGTTTTTT	CASSSRGVTNTGELFF
TRBV7-2	-	TRBJ2-1	-	TGTGCCAGCAGCGGAGGTGGAGTCGAGCAGTTCTTC	CASSGGGVEQFF
TRBV2	-	TRBJ2-5	TRBD2	TGTGCCAGCAGTGTTACTAGCGGGGTGGAGACCCAGTACTTC	CASSVTSGVETQYF
TRBV3-1/TRBV3-2	-	TRBJ1-2	-	TGTGCCAGCATTGGCAGGGCGGATGGCTACACCTTC	CASIGRADGYTF
TRBV4-2	-	TRBJ2-3	TRBD2	TGTGCCAGCAGCCACGAACTAGCGGGGGGGCCGGATACGCAGTATTTT	CASSHELAGGPDTQYF
TRBV5-6	-	TRBJ2-6	TRBD2	TGTGCCAGCAGCCCGGGAGGTATTTTTTCTGGGGCCAACGTCCTGACTTTC	CASSPGGIFSGANVLTF
TRBV6-5	-	TRBJ1-1	-	TGTGCCACCGGTGCAGGGAGGACTGAAGCTTTCTTT	CATGAGRTEAFF
TRBV5-1	-	TRBJ2-5	TRBD2	TGCGCCAGCAGCCCCGGGACTAGCGGGGGGCAAGAGACCCAGTACTTC	CASSPGTSGGQETQYF
TRBV4-2	once	TRBJ1-6	-	TGTGCCAGCAGCCAAGGGGTCCAAGGGGTCTCCTATAATTCACCCCTCCACTTT	CASSQGVQGVSYNSPLHF
TRBV2	-	TRBJ1-5	TRBD1	TGTGCCAGCGAAACAGGGGGCCGTAATCAGCCCCAGCATTTT	CASETGGRNQPQHF
TRBV2	-	TRBJ2-1	TRBD1	TGTGCCAGCAGTGAAACACTGACCGTAGGGACAGGGTGGAGAAATGAGCAGTTCTTC	CASSETLTVGTGWRNEQFF
TRBV20-1	-	TRBJ2-1	-	TGCAGTGCTAGTCAGGGCAATGAGCAGTTCTTC	CSASQGNEQFF
TRBV29-1	once	TRBJ2-2	-	TGCAGCATAACAGGGATTATTGCCGGGGAGCTGTTTTTT	CSITGIIAGELFF
TRBV6-5	few	TRBJ2-1	TRBD2	TGTGCCAGCAGACTTAGCGGGGGGGCTGAGCAGTTCTTC	CASRLSGGAEQFF
TRBV19	-	TRBJ2-2	TRBD1	TGTGCCAGTAGTTCGGGACAGGGGGCTAGGCGGGAGCTGTTTTTT	CASSSGQGARRELFF
TRBV29-1	-	TRBJ1-6	-	TGCAGCGCTCGACAGAGCTCCTATAATTCACCCCTCCACTTT	CSARQSSYNSPLHF
TRBV9	-	TRBJ2-3	TRBD2	TGTGCCAGCAGCGGGTCTAGCGGGGGGGATACGCAGTATTTT	CASSGSSGGDTQYF
TRBV30	-	TRBJ1-1	-	TGTGCCCGCCACCGCCCGGGAACTGAAGCTTTCTTT	CARHRPGTEAFF
TRBV14	-	TRBJ1-6	-	TGTGCCAGCAGCCAAGTTAGCGGGAGCTCCTATAATTCACCCCTCCACTTT	CASSQVSGSSYNSPLHF
TRBV28	-	TRBJ2-7	-	TGTGCCAGCAGTTCGTCCGAGGGGCAGTACTTC	CASSSSEGQYF
TRBV29-1	-	TRBJ2-1	TRBD2	TGCAGCGTTGCCCGAAGACTAGCGGGGGAAAGCTCCTACAATGAGCAGTTCTTC	CSVARRLAGESSYNEQFF